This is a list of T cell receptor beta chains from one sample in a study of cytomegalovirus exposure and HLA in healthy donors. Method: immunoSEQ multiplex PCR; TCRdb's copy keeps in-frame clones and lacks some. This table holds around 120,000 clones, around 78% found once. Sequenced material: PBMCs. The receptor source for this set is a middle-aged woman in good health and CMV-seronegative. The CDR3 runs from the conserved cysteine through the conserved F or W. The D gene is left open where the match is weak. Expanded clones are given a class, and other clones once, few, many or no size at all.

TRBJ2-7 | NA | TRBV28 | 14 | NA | TGTGCCAGCAGGGGGGGGCGGGAATTCTACGAGCAGTACTTC | CASRGGREFYEQYF
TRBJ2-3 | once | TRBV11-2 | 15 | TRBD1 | TGTGCCAGCAGTCCGACAGGGGGGTTGTTTTATACGCAGTATTTT | CASSPTGGLFYTQYF
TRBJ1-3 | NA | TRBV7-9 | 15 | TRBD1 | TGTGCCAGCAGCCCGGACAGGGGGCGGATAAACACCATATATTTT | CASSPDRGRINTIYF
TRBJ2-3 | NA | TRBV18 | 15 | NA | TGTGCCAGCTCACCCGGGTCTGGAAGCACAGATACGCAGTATTTT | CASSPGSGSTDTQYF
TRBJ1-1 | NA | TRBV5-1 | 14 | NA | TGCGCCAGCAGCTTGGGAAACATGAACACTGAAGCTTTCTTT | CASSLGNMNTEAFF
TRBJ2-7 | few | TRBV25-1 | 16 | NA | TGTGCCAGCAGTAGCAGGGGGGCAGGGGGGCCTTCCGAGCAGTACTTC | CASSSRGAGGPSEQYF
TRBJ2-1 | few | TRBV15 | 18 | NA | TGTGCCACCAGCAGGACCGCTAATGGCGGGCGCTTTTACAATGAGCAGTTCTTC | CATSRTANGGRFYNEQFF
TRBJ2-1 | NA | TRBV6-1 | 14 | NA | TGTGCCGGCAGGGTCGGCGGTTCCTACAATGAGCAGTTCTTC | CAGRVGGSYNEQFF
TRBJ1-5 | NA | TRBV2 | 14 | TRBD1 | TGTGCCAGCACCCAGGACAGGGGGGCTCAGCCCCAGCATTTT | CASTQDRGAQPQHF
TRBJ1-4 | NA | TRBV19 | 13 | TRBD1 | TGTGCCAGTACCGACAGGGGTAATGAAAAACTGTTTTTT | CASTDRGNEKLFF
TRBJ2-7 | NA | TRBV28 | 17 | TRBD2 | TGTGCCAGCAGCCAGGGACTAGCGGGAGCGTTCTCGGAGGAGCAGTACTTC | CASSQGLAGAFSEEQYF
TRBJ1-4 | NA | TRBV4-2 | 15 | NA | TGTGCCAGCAGCCAAGAGGAGGCGCGTGGTGAAAAACTGTTTTTT | CASSQEEARGEKLFF
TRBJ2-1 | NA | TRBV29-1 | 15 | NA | TGCAGCGTAGAAGGGAGCGGGCCGTTCTACAATGAGCAGTTCTTC | CSVEGSGPFYNEQFF
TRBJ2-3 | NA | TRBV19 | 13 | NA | TGTGCCACCCAGGGACACCTCACAGATACGCAGTATTTT | CATQGHLTDTQYF
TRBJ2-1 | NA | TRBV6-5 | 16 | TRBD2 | TGTGCCAGCAGTTACGGGCTAGCGGGAGGCTTGAATGAGCAGTTCTTC | CASSYGLAGGLNEQFF
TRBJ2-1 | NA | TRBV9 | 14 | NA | TGTGCCAGCAGCCAAGTCGGGTCCGCCACTGAGCAGTTCTTC | CASSQVGSATEQFF
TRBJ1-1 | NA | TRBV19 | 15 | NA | TGTGCCAGTAGTGGATACAGGGACATGAACACTGAAGCTTTCTTT | CASSGYRDMNTEAFF
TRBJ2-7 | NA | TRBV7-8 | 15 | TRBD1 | TGTGCCAGCAGATCCGGACAGGGGCTCTCCTACGAGCAGTACTTC | CASRSGQGLSYEQYF
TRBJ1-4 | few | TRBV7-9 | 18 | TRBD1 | TGTGCCAGCAGCTTAGCTCTCGATAACAGGGGCTCATTCGAAAAACTGTTTTTT | CASSLALDNRGSFEKLFF
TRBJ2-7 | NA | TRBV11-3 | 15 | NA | TGTGCCAGCAGCCCAGCCTCCGGGACACCCTCCGAGCAGTACTTC | CASSPASGTPSEQYF
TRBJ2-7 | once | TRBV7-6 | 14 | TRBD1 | TGTGCCAGCAGCTTTCAGCAGGGGGCCGGCGAGCAGTACTTC | CASSFQQGAGEQYF
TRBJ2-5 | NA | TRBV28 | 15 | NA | TGTGCCAGCAGTTTACGACCTGGGGGACCAGGGGAGCAGTACTTC | CASSLRPGGPGEQYF
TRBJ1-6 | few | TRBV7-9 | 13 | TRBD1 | TGTGCCAGCAGCTCCTGGGACAGTTCACCCCTCCACTTT | CASSSWDSSPLHF
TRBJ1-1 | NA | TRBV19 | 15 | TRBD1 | TGTGCCAGTAGTATTAGGAAGGGGGCCAACACTGAAGCTTTCTTT | CASSIRKGANTEAFF
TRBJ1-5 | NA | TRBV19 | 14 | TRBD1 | TGTGCCAGTAGTATTGGGACAGGGTTTCAGCCCCAGCATTTT | CASSIGTGFQPQHF
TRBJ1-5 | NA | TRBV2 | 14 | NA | TGTGCCAGCGGTCGCGGACAAAACAATCAGCCCCAGCATTTT | CASGRGQNNQPQHF
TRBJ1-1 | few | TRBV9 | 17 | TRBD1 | TGTGCCAGCAGCGTAGACAGGGGGCGGATTGGGAACACTGAAGCTTTCTTT | CASSVDRGRIGNTEAFF
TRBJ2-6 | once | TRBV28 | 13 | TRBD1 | TGTGCCACAAAGGGGGCCGGGGCCAACGTCCTGACTTTC | CATKGAGANVLTF
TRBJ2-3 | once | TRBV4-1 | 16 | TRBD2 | TGCGCCAGCAGCCAAGAGCCGCTAGCGGGAGGCGGTACGCAGTATTTT | CASSQEPLAGGGTQYF
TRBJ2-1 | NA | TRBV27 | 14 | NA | TGTGCCAGCAGAAGGGGTGGTCCGAACAATGAGCAGTTCTTC | CASRRGGPNNEQFF
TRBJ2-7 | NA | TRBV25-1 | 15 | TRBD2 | TGTGCCAGCAGTGATCCGGGACTAGCGGGAAGTGAGCAGTACTTC | CASSDPGLAGSEQYF
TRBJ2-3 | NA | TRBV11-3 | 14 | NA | TGTGCCAGCAGCTTATCAGCAGGGGCAGATACGCAGTATTTT | CASSLSAGADTQYF
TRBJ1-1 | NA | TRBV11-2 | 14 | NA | TGTGCCAGCAGCTACCTCAGAGGGAACACTGAAGCTTTCTTT | CASSYLRGNTEAFF
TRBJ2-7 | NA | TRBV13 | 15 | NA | TGTGCCAGCAGCTCCAATCCGGGTACCCCCTACGAGCAGTACTTC | CASSSNPGTPYEQYF
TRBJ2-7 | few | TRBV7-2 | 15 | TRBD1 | TGTGCCAGCAGATTTTACGGGACAGGGGAAGGTGAGCAGTACTTC | CASRFYGTGEGEQYF
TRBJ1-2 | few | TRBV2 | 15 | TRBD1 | TGTGCCAGCAGTGCCCGGTCTTGGACAGGGGATGGCTACACCTTC | CASSARSWTGDGYTF
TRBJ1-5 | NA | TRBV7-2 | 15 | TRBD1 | TGTGCCAGCAGCCTAACAGGGGAGGGCAATCAGCCCCAGCATTTT | CASSLTGEGNQPQHF
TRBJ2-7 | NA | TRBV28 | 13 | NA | TGCGGCAGCAGGGGAGTTTTTTCCTACGAGCAGTACTTC | CGSRGVFSYEQYF
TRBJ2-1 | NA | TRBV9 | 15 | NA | TGTGCCAGCAGCGTAGGAGTTACCTCCTACAATGAGCAGTTCTTC | CASSVGVTSYNEQFF
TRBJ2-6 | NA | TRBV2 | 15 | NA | TGTGCCAGCAGTGAAGGGAACTCTGGGGCCAACGGCCTGACTTTC | CASSEGNSGANGLTF
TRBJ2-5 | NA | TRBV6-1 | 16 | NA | TGTGCCAGCAGTGAAGAGGGCAGGCTAGGGGCAGAGACCCAGTACTTC | CASSEEGRLGAETQYF
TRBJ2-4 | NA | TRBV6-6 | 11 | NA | TGTGCCAGCAGTTCGACGGCAGGTCCCACCTTC | CASSSTAGPTF
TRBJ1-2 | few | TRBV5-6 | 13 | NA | TGTGCCAGCAGCCCCGCTCAGGGCTATGGCTACACCTTC | CASSPAQGYGYTF